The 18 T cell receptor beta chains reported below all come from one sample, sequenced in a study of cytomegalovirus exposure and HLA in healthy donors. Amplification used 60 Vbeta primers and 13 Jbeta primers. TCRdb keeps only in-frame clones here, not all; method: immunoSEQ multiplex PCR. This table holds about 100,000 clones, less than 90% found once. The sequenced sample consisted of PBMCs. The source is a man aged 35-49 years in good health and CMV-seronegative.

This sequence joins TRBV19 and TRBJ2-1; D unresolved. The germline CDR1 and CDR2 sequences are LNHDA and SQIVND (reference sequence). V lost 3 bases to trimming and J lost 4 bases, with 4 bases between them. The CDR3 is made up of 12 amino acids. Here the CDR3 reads CASSIEYNEQFF. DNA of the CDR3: TGTGCCAGTAGTATCGAGTACAATGAGCAGTTCTTC.

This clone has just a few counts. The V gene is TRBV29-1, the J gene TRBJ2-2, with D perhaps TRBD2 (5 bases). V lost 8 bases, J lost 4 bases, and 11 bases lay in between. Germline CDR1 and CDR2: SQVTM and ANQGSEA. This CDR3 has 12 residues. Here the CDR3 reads CSSGWGTGELFF. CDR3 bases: TGCAGCTCGGGATGGGGCACCGGGGAGCTGTTTTTT.

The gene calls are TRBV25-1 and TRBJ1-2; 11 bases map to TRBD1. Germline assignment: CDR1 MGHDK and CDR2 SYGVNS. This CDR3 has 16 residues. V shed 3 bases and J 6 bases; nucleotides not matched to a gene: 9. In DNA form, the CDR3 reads TGTGCCAGCAGTGATCCCTGGACAGGGGGCGTGAATGGCTACACCTTC. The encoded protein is CASSDPWTGGVNGYTF.

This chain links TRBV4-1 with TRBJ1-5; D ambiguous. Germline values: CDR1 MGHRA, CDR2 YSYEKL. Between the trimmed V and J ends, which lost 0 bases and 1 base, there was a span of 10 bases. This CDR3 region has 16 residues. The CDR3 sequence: CASSQEPGMSNQPQHF. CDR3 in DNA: TGCGCCAGCAGCCAAGAGCCGGGAATGAGCAATCAGCCCCAGCATTTT.

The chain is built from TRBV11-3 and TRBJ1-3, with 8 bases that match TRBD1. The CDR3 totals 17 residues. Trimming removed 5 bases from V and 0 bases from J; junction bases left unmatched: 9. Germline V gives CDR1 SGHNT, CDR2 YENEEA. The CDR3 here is CASSPGTGDSSGNTIYF. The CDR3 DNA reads TGTGCCAGCAGCCCGGGGACAGGTGACTCCTCTGGAAACACCATATATTTT. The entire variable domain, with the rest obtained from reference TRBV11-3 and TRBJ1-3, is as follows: EAGVVQSPRYKIIEKKQPVAFWCNPISGHNTLYWYLQNLGQGPELLIRYENEEAVDDSQLPKDRFSAERLKGVDSTLKIQPAELGDSAVYLCASSPGTGDSSGNTIYFGEGSWLTVV.

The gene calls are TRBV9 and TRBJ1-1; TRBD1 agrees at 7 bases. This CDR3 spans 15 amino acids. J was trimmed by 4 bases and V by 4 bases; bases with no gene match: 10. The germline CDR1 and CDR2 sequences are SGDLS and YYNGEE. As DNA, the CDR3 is TGTGCCAGCAGCCCCACTACAGGGGTGGGCACTGAAGCTTTCTTT. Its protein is CASSPTTGVGTEAFF.

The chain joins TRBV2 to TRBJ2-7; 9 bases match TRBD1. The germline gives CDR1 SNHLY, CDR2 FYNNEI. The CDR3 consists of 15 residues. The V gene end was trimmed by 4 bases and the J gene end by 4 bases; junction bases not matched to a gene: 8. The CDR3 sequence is CASSAPGQGSYEQYF. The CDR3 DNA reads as TGTGCCAGCAGTGCCCCGGGACAGGGATCATACGAGCAGTACTTC.

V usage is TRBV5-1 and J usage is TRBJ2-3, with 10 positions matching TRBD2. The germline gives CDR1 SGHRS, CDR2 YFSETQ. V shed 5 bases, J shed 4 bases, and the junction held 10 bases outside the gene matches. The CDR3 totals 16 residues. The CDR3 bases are TGCGCCAGCAGTGGGATAGCGGGGGGCCGTGCAGATACGCAGTATTTT. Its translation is CASSGIAGGRADTQYF. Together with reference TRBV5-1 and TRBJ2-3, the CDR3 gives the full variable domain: KAGVTQTPRYLIKTRGQQVTLSCSPISGHRSVSWYQQTPGQGLQFLFEYFSETQRNKGNFPGRFSGRQFSNSRSEMNVSTLELGDSALYLCASSGIAGGRADTQYFGPGTRLTVL.

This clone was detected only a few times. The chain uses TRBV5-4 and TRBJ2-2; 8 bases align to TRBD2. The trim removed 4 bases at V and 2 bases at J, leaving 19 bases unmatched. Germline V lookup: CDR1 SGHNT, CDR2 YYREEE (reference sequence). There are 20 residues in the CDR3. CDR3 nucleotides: TGTGCCAGCAGCAAGCTAGCGGGCCTCGGCCGGGTTGGAAACACCGGGGAGCTGTTTTTT. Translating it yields CASSKLAGLGRVGNTGELFF.

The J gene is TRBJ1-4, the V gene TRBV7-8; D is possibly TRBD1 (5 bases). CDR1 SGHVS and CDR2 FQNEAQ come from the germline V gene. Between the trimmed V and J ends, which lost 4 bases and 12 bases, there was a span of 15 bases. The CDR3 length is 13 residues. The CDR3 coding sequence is TGTGCCAGCAGCTCCGTCGACAGCAGTCAACTGTTTTTT. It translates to CASSSVDSSQLFF.

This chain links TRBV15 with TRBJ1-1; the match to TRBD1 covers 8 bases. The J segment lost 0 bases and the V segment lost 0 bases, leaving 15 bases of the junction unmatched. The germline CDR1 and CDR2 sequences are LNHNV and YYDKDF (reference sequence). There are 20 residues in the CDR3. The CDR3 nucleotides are TGTGCCACCAGCAGAGATGGGTGGACAGGGAAGACATCCATGAACACTGAAGCTTTCTTT. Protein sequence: CATSRDGWTGKTSMNTEAFF.

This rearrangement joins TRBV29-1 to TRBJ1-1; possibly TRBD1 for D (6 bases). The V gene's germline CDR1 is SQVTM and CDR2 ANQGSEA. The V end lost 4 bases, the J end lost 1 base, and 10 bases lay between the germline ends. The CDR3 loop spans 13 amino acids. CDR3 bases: TGCAGCGTTGTATCAGGGGAGAACACTGAAGCTTTCTTT. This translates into CSVVSGENTEAFF. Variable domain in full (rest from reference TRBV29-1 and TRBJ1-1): SAVISQKPSRDICQRGTSLTIQCQVDSQVTMMFWYRQQPGQSLTLIATANQGSEATYESGFVIDKFPISRPNLTFSTLTVSNMSPEDSSIYLCSVVSGENTEAFFGQGTRLTVV.

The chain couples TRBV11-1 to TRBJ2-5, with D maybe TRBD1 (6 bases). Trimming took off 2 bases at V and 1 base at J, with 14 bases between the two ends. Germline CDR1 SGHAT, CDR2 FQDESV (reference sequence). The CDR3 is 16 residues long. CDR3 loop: CASSLLGGGLQETQYF. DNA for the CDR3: TGTGCCAGCAGCTTACTAGGTGGGGGCCTCCAAGAGACCCAGTACTTC.

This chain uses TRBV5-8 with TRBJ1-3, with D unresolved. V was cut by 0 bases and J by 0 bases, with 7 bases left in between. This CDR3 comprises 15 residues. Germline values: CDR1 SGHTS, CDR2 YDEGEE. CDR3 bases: TGTGCCAGCAGCTTGGCGACAAACTCTGGAAACACCATATATTTT. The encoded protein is CASSLATNSGNTIYF. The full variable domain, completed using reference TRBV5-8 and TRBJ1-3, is EAGVTQSPTHLIKTRGQQATLRCSPISGHTSVYWYQQALGLGLQFLLWYDEGEERNRGNFPPRFSGRQFPNYSSELNVNALELEDSALYLCASSLATNSGNTIYFGEGSWLTVV.

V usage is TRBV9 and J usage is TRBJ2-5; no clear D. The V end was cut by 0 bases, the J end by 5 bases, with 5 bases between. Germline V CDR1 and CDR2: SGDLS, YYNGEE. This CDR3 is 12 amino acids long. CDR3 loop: CASSVVDETQYF. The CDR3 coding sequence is TGTGCCAGCAGCGTAGTAGATGAGACCCAGTACTTC.

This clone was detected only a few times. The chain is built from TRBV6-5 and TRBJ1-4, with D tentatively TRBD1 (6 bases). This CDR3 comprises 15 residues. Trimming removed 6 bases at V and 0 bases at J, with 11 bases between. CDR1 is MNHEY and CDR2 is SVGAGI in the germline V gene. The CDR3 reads CASRMAGATNEKLFF. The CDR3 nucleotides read TGTGCCAGCAGGATGGCAGGGGCAACTAATGAAAAACTGTTTTTT.

The CDR3 DNA is TGTGCCAGTAGTATTCAGCAGGGGAGTGCTGAAGCTTTCTTT. It specifies CASSIQQGSAEAFF. V and J are TRBV19 and TRBJ1-1, with a possible D match to TRBD1 (6 bases). V was pared by 3 bases and J by 6 bases, with 14 bases between. CDR1 LNHDA and CDR2 SQIVND come from the germline V gene (reference sequence). This CDR3 is built from 14 residues.

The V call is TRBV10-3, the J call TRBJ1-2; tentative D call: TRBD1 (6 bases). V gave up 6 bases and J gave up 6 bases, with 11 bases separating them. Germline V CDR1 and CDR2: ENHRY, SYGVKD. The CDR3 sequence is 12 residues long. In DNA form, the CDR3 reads TGTGCCATCAGCGACAGGAAGGATGGCTACACCTTC. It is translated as CAISDRKDGYTF.